The source of this T cell receptor (beta chain) is a study of regulatory T cells in long-lasting Graves disease (dated by TCRdb to the early 2020s). At the level of the whole study: Persistent Graves' disease meant more than 5 years of antithyroid drug treatment with TSH receptor autoantibodies that stayed positive. Persistent Graves' disease patients were compared with newly diagnosed Graves' disease patients by peripheral blood TCR sequencing and RNA sequencing. The study was conducted in China and was registered as a clinical trial. A total of about 35 samples underwent TCR sequencing, from some 13 patients with persistent Graves' disease and 20 or so patients with newly diagnosed Graves' disease. On average, persistent Graves' disease patients in the clinical cohort had been on antithyroid drugs for approximately 10 years. What the study reported, not specific to this receptor: A larger number of public clonotypes was shared among persistent patients (fewer than 3,000) than among newly diagnosed patients (approximately 1,000). Compared with newly diagnosed patients, persistent Graves' disease patients had lower TCR Shannon entropy and fewer highly expanded clones, which suggests clonal expansion. Because the primary lesion, thyroid tissue, could not be accessed, the study looked at peripheral blood alone. Sequencing and analysis were restricted to the TCR beta chain. The small sample size was acknowledged by the authors as a limitation that may reduce accuracy.

Points on this clonotype: Its antigen target is currently unknown. No base quality values were provided; no much bigger clone lies one nucleotide off.

Library preparation was by multiplex PCR. TCRdb shows the sequencer as Illumina HiSeq 4000. iRepertoire HTBI primers and Arm-PCR amplification of CDR3 regions were used to construct TCR beta libraries. Gel purification was performed on PCR products prior to sequencing. Processing in the source paper ran as follows. Gene usage analysis of CDR3 amino acid clonotypes used the 60 to 80 TRBV and approximately 13 TRBJ segments found across samples. Filtered high-quality paired reads were merged into contigs using COPE and FqMerger. Contigs were aligned with BLAST to IMGT TRBV, TRBD and TRBJ reference genes, and CDR3 was defined per IMGT. Highly expanded clones were defined as clonotypes with a frequency above 0.1%. Shannon entropy was used to measure repertoire diversity, and the Gini coefficient was used to measure V-J evenness. A clonotype found in more than one individual was treated as public. The public reads were reanalyzed by TCRdb: fastp trimming at Q25, MiXCR alignment, in-frame beta chains only. CDR3 protein duplicates are merged, each entry listing the most common genes and DNA. TCRdb's processing, not the authors', yielded these V and J calls. Recorded for this sample are a few hundred thousand distinct CDR3 sequences; roughly 23% of them occurred a single time. The top ten constitute roughly 14% of the sample.

Interpreted using the paper, the time point label stands for: persistent/refractory GD, antithyroid drugs over 5 years with positive TRAb. For both TCR sequencing and RNA sequencing, RNA was extracted from PBMCs in TRIzol. The diagnosis of Graves' disease was made according to American Thyroid Association guidelines. Patients were recruited from an endocrinology department in Xi'an, China. Each patient gave about 8.1 milliliters of peripheral blood, collected in an EDTA anticoagulant tube. PBMCs were isolated by Ficoll Paque Plus density gradient separation without further T cell sorting. RNA quality was checked with an Agilent 2100 Bioanalyzer and agarose gel, and concentration with a NanoDrop 2000. The sample consisted of peripheral blood mononuclear cells (PBMCs), taken when the disease was refractory, from a patient treated with antithyroid drugs. This clonotype was obtained from a female donor with Graves disease.

CDR3 region: CAISESWQNNQPQHF. The DNA reads TGTGCCATCAGTGAGTCATGGCAGAACAATCAGCCCCAGCATTTT. The V and J segments used are TRBV10-3 and TRBJ1-5, with no confident D gene call. CDR1 and CDR2 (ENHRY, SYGVKD) derive from the germline V gene. The CDR3 numbers 15 residues from cysteine through phenylalanine. Only CDR3 DNA is held: 45 bases, read in frame from base 1. Cut back by 0 bases and 3 bases, the V and J ends lie 9 bases apart.